This TCR beta chain was sequenced during a study of cytomegalovirus exposure and HLA in healthy donors. Remarks on this clone: Its target is not known.

General study findings and limits: Overall, under 200 TCR beta chains were annotated as cytomegalovirus-associated. Within the 120 or so validation repertoires, first-cohort TCR clusters tended to co-occur, according to a later analysis. The study found most TCR sequences rare, yet found some public TCRs in many donors.

The CDR3 contains 13 residues. V lost 6 bases, J lost 2 bases, and 7 bases lay in between. CDR1 KGHSH and CDR2 LQKENI come from the germline V gene. Sequenced by immunoSEQ multiplex PCR; TCRdb stores in-frame clones only, minus some. Of 150,000 to 200,000 clones in the sample, 65% to 85% were seen once. Sequenced material: PBMCs. The chain combines TRBV18 with TRBJ1-4, with D uncertain. This clonotype originated in a woman aged 18-29 years in good health and CMV-seropositive. The DNA for the CDR3 is TGTGCCAGCTCGGTACATACTAATGAAAAACTGTTTTTT. It encodes CASSVHTNEKLFF.